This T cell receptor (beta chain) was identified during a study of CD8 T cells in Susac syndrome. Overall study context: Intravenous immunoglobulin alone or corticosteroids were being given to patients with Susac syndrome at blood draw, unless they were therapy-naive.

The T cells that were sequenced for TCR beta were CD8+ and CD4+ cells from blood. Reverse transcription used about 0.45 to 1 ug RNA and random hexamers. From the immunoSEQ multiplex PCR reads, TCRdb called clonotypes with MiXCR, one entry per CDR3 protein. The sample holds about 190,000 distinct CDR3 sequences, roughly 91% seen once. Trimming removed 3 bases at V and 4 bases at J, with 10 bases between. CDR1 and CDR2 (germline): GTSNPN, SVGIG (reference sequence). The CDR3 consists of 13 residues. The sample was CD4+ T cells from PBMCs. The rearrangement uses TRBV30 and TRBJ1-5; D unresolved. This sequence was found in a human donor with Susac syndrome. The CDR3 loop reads CAWREGRNQPQHF. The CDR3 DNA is TGTGCCTGGAGAGAAGGCCGAAATCAGCCCCAGCATTTT.